The TCR beta chain under discussion was sequenced for a study of shared clonotypes between healthy human individuals. Each of the donors was a healthy adult who was HIV-negative and had not had a recent acute infection or vaccination. Regarding the study as a whole: Though the depth was large, rarefaction showed that sorted-subset sequencing was incomplete.

Across several immunoSEQ plates, the genomic DNA of each subset was split evenly. Authors' data handling: Filtering differed for immunoSEQ, which gave only junction sequences without quality scores. Produced via immunoSEQ multiplex PCR; TCRdb's table is partial and in-frame only. The V and J calls and the clone size are those of that table, but D and trimming were determined from the DNA. This sample has 1.6 million or so clones; around 97% occur once, and the top ten carry approximately 1.1%. CDR3 length: 15 residues. Looked up from germline, CDR1 is LNHDA and CDR2 is SQIVND (reference sequence). Notes on this clone: The antigen is unknown. One junction end disagrees with the germline gene, perhaps due to a read error.

The rearrangement joins TRBV19 to TRBJ1-2, with 7 nucleotides matching TRBD1. The sequence derives from a man aged 25 to 40 in good health. Sequencing used naive CD4+ T cells sorted from blood. Subset of the sample: CD45RA+ positively selected. Here the CDR3 reads CASSTPGTAKYGYTF. The CDR3 DNA is TGTGCCAGTAGTACACCTGGGACAGCTAAGTATGGCTACACCTTC.